These T cell receptor beta chains were read from a single sample in a study of T cells in Graves' hyperthyroidism and ophthalmopathy. TCRdb re-called the multiplex PCR reads with MiXCR, one entry per CDR3 protein. The table has nearly 600,000 distinct CDR3 sequences, approximately 14% seen once; the top ten hold more than 5%. The sequenced sample consisted of blood. The source is a young woman with Graves' hyperthyroidism that later progressed to Graves' ophthalmopathy. Each CDR3 is given with its conserved first and last residue. The D gene is left open where the match is weak. Not all rows give a size; the values are once, few, many and, for expanded clones, a class.

d_call,clone_size,j_call,v_call,cdr3_aa,cdr3_nt
TRBD1,few,TRBJ1-6,TRBV20-1,CSAPPGQGNSPLHF,TGCAGTGCTCCACCGGGACAGGGAAATTCACCCCTCCACTTT
TRBD2,.,TRBJ2-7,TRBV12-3/TRBV12-4,CASSSRTSGAYEQYF,TGTGCCAGCAGTTCGCGGACTAGTGGGGCCTACGAGCAGTACTTC
.,.,TRBJ1-2,TRBV7-9,CASSQHRVARHPNYGYTF,TGTGCCAGCAGTCAACATCGAGTAGCAAGACATCCCAACTATGGCTACACCTTC
.,many,TRBJ1-2,TRBV6-1,CASRADAAGYGYTF,TGTGCCAGCAGGGCGGACGCGGCTGGTTATGGCTACACCTTC
.,.,TRBJ1-5,TRBV11-3,CASSLLGAGIYSNQPQHF,TGTGCCAGCAGCCTTTTGGGGGCGGGAATATATAGCAATCAGCCCCAGCATTTT
.,few,TRBJ2-2,TRBV20-1,CSAPKGRGGELFF,TGCAGTGCTCCTAAAGGGCGGGGCGGGGAGCTGTTTTTT
TRBD1,many,TRBJ1-1,TRBV7-2,CASSLSGTDWNTEAFF,TGTGCCAGCAGCTTATCCGGGACAGACTGGAACACTGAAGCTTTCTTT
TRBD2,many,TRBJ2-1,TRBV28,CASGSSGRWNEQFF,TGTGCCAGCGGATCTAGCGGGAGATGGAATGAGCAGTTCTTC
TRBD2,.,TRBJ2-3,TRBV5-1,CASSLTSEAGDTQYF,TGCGCCAGCAGCCTGACTAGCGAAGCCGGAGATACGCAGTATTTT
TRBD1,many,TRBJ1-1,TRBV27,CASSLRGQLLLAFF,TGTGCCAGCAGTTTAAGGGGACAGCTACTTTTAGCTTTCTTT
.,few,TRBJ1-1,TRBV14,CVSSQDVPGANTEAFF,TGTGTCAGCAGCCAAGATGTACCGGGGGCGAACACTGAAGCTTTCTTT
TRBD2,many,TRBJ2-3,TRBV11-2,CASRLSRLAGTHLEEDTQYF,TGTGCCAGCAGGCTCTCCCGACTAGCGGGAACCCACCTAGAAGAAGATACGCAGTATTTT
TRBD1,few,TRBJ2-7,TRBV6-6,CASSYIHRGDYEQYF,TGTGCCAGCAGTTACATTCACAGGGGGGACTACGAGCAGTACTTC
.,many,TRBJ1-1,TRBV11-2,CASVTLLNTEAFF,TGTGCCAGCGTAACCCTGCTGAACACTGAAGCTTTCTTT
TRBD2,few,TRBJ2-1,TRBV12-5,CASGVGSQAGITYNEQFF,TGTGCTAGTGGTGTAGGCTCCCAAGCGGGAATTACCTACAATGAGCAGTTCTTC
TRBD1,many,TRBJ2-7,TRBV12-3/TRBV12-4,CASSPALGQGAQYF,TGTGCCAGCAGTCCAGCACTAGGACAGGGGGCTCAGTACTTC
.,.,TRBJ2-7,TRBV11-2,CASSLAGGSTYEQYF,TGTGCCAGCAGCTTAGCTGGGGGGAGCACCTACGAGCAGTACTTC